This note documents a single T cell receptor (beta chain) sequence. A single run covered 15-18 subjects with over 170 million TCR-beta sequences. TCRdb analysed the 5' RACE reads with MiXCR anew, one entry per CDR3 protein. The table includes about 65,000 distinct CDR3 sequences, around 4% detected once. This sample is drawn from a study of neurological immune-mediated disorders. The CDR3 runs to 16 residues. Per the germline V gene, CDR1 is MGHRA and CDR2 is YSYEKL. V was shortened by 1 base and J by 4 bases, with 13 bases between the two germline ends. What was sequenced was PBMCs. The TCR was taken from a man between 45 and 60 years old with multiple sclerosis. The chain has TRBV4-1 and TRBJ2-2, with D possibly TRBD1 on 5 matching bases. CDR3 nucleotides: TGCGCCAGCAGCCAAGGGTACACAGGAAGCACCGGGGAGCTGTTTTTT. It translates to CASSQGYTGSTGELFF.